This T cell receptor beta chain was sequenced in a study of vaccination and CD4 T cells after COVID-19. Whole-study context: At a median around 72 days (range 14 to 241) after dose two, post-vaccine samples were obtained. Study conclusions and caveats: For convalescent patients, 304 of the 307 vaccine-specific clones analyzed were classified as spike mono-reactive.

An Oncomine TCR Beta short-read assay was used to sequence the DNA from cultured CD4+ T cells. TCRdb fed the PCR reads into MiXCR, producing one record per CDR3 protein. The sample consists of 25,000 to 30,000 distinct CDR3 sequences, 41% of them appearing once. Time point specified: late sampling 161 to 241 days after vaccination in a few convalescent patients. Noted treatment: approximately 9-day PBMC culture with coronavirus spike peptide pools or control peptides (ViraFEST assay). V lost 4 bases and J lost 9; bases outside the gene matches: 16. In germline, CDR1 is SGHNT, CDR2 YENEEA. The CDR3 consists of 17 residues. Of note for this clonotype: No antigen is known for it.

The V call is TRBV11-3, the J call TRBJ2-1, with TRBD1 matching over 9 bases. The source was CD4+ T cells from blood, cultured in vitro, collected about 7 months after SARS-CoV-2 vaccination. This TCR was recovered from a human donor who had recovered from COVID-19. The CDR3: CASSSGWGTGGRVEQFF. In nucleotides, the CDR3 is TGTGCCAGCAGCTCAGGTTGGGGCACAGGGGGCCGGGTTGAGCAGTTCTTC.